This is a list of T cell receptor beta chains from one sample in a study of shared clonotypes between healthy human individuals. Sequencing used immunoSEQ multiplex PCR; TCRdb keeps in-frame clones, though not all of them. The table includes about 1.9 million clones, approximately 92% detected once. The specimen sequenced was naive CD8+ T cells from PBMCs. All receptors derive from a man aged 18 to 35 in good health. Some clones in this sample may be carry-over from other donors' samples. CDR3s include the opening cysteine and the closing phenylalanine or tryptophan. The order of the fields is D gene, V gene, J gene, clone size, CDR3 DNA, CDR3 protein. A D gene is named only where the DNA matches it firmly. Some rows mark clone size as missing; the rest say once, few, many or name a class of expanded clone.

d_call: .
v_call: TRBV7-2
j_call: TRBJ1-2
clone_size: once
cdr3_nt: TGTGCCAGCAGCTTCTGGGCAGGCCGAAAAACTAACTATGGCTACACCTTC
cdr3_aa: CASSFWAGRKTNYGYTF

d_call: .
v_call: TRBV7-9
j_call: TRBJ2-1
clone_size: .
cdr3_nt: TGTGCCAGCAGCCCCCGTCCGGCCTCCTACAATGAGCAGTTCTTC
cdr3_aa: CASSPRPASYNEQFF

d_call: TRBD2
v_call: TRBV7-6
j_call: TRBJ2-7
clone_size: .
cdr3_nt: TGTGCCAGCAGCTTAGAGGATAGCGGGAACTACGAGCAGTACTTC
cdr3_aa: CASSLEDSGNYEQYF

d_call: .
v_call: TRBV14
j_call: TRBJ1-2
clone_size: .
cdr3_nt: TGTGCCAGCAGCCAGGCTAGGGGTGACTACACCTTC
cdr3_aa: CASSQARGDYTF

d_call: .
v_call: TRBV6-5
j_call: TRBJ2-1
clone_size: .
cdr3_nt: TGTGCCAGCAGCATCACTGGGGGAAGCGGTGAGCAGTTCTTC
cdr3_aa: CASSITGGSGEQFF

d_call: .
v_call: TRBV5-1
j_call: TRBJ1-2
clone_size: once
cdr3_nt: TGCGCCAGCAGCTTGGCCGGGACGGGGAAGTATGGCTACACCTTC
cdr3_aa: CASSLAGTGKYGYTF

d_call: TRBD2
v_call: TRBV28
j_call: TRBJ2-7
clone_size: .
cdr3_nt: TGTGCCAGCAGTCTAGCGGGCCCCTCCTACGAGCAGTACTTC
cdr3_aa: CASSLAGPSYEQYF

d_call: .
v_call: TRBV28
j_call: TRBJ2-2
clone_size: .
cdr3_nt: TGTGCCAGCACCCCCTGGGAGAACACCGGGGAGCTGTTTTTT
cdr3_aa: CASTPWENTGELFF

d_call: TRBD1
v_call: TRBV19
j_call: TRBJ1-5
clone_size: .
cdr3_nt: TGTGCCAGTACCCCGGGACAGGGCCCTCAGCCCCAGCATTTT
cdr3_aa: CASTPGQGPQPQHF

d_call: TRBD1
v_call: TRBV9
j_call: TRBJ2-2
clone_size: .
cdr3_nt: TGTGCCAGCAGCGTAGCTCGACAGGGGGCTTACACCGGGGAGCTGTTTTTT
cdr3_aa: CASSVARQGAYTGELFF

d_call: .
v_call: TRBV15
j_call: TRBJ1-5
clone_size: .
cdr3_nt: TGTGCCACCAGCCCAGTTAGTCAGCCCCAGCATTTT
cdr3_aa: CATSPVSQPQHF

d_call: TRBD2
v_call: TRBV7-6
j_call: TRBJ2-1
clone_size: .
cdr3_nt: TGTGCCAGCAGTTCAAATACCGGGACTAGCAGCGATGAGCAGTTCTTC
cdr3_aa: CASSSNTGTSSDEQFF

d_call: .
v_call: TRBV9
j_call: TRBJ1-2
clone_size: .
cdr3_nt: TGTGCCAGCAGCGGGGCAGCAGATCACACCTTC
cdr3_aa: CASSGAADHTF

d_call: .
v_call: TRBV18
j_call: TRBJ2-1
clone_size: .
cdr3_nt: TGTGCCAGCTCACCAGTCGACCCGGGAAGGGAGAATGAGCAGTTCTTC
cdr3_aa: CASSPVDPGRENEQFF

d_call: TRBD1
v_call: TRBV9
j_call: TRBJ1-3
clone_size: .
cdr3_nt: TGTGCCAGCAGCGGATCGACAGGGGGCAGGCCTGGAAACACCATATATTTT
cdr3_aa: CASSGSTGGRPGNTIYF

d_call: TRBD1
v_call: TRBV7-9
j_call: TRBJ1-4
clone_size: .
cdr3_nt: TGTGCCAGCAGCCCCCGAGGACAGGGAAGTGAAAAACTGTTTTTT
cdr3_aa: CASSPRGQGSEKLFF

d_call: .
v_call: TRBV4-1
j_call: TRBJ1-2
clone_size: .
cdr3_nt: TGCGCCAGCAGTTCTCCCGGGACAAGAAACTATGGCTACACCTTC
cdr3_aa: CASSSPGTRNYGYTF

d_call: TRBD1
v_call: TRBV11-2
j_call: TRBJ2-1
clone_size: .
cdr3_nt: TGTGCCAGCAGCCCAGGGGGCTACAATGAGCAGTTCTTC
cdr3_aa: CASSPGGYNEQFF

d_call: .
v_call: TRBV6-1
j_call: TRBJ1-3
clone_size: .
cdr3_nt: TGTGCCAGCAGTGAATTGACAGATAGCTCTGGAAACACCATATATTTT
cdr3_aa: CASSELTDSSGNTIYF

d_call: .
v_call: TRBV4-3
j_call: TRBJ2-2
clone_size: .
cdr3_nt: TGCGCCAGCAGCCAAGATCACGCCCGGGATCGCACCGGGGAGCTGTTTTTT
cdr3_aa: CASSQDHARDRTGELFF

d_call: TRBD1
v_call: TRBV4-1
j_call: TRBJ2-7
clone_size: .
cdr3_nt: TGCGCCAGCAGCCCCTCAGGGGGCCACGAGCAGTACTTC
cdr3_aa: CASSPSGGHEQYF

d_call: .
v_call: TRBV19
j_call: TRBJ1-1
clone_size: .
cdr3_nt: TGTGCCAGTAGTATAGGGACCAGGGGGAACACTGAAGCTTTCTTT
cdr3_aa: CASSIGTRGNTEAFF

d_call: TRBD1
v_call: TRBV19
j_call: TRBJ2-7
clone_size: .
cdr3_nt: TGTGCCAGTAGTCACCGGGACAGGGTAGACGAGCAGTACTTC
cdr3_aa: CASSHRDRVDEQYF

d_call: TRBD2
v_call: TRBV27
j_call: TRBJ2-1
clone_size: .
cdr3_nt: TGTGCCAGCAGTATACCGAGGACTAGCGGGCCCTACAATGAGCAGTTCTTC
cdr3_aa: CASSIPRTSGPYNEQFF

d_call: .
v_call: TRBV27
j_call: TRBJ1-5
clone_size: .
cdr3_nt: TGTGCCAGCAGTCTCTCCGAACAGCAGCCCCAGCATTTT
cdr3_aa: CASSLSEQQPQHF

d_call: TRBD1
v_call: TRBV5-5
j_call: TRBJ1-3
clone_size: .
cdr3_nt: TGTGCCAGCAGCTTGGCAGGGGGCTCTGGAAACACCATATATTTT
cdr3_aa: CASSLAGGSGNTIYF

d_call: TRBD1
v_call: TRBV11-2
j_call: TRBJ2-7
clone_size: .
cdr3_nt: TGTGCCAGCAGCTTATTCAGAGGACAGGGCTACGAGCAGTACTTC
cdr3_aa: CASSLFRGQGYEQYF

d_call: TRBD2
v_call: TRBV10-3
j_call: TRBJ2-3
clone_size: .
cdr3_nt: TGTGCCATCAAGCGGGAGATAGGAGATACGCAGTATTTT
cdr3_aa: CAIKREIGDTQYF

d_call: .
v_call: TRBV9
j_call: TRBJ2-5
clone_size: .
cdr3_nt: TGTGCCAGCAACGAACAGGGTTGGGTTGAGACCCAGTACTTC
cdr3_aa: CASNEQGWVETQYF

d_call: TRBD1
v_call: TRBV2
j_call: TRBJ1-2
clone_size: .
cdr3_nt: TGTGCCAGCAGTTTAGGGACAGGATTCTATGGCTACACCTTC
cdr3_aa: CASSLGTGFYGYTF

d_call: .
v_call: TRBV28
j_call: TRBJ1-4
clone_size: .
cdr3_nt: TGTGCCAGCAGTCACAGACAGGCAACTAATGAAAAACTGTTTTTT
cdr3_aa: CASSHRQATNEKLFF

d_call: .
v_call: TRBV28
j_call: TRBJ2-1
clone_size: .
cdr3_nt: TGTGCCAGCAGTTTAGGGGCTAGCGTTTTATTCAATGAGCAGTTCTTC
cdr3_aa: CASSLGASVLFNEQFF

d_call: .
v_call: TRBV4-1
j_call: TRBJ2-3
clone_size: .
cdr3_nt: TGCGCCAGCAGCCAAGTTTCCCAGATCGATACGCAGTATTTT
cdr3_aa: CASSQVSQIDTQYF

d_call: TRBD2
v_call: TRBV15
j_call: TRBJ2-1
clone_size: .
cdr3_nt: TGTGCCACCAGCAGTCGGACTAGCGGGAAGGTGGTCAATGAGCAGTTCTTC
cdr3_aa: CATSSRTSGKVVNEQFF

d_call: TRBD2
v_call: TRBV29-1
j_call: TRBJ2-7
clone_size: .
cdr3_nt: TGCAGCGTTACGGGGGGGACTACGGTGCAGTACTTC
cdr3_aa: CSVTGGTTVQYF

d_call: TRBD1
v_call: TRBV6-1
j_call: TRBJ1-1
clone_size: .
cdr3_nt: TGTGCCAGCAGACACAGGGGCTCTGAAGCTTTCTTT
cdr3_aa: CASRHRGSEAFF

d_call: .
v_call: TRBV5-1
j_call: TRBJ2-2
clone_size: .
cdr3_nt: TGCGCCAGCAGCTTGGCCGGGAGACAGGTCACCGGGGAGCTGTTTTTT
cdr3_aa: CASSLAGRQVTGELFF

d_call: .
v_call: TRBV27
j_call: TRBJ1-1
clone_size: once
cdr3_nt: TGTGCCAGCAGTTTAGCGTCCAGCACTGAAGCTTTCTTT
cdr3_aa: CASSLASSTEAFF

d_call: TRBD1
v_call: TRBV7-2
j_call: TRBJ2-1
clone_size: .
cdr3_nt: TGTGCCAGCAGCGTAGGGGGCCGAGGGAATGAGCAGTTCTTC
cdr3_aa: CASSVGGRGNEQFF

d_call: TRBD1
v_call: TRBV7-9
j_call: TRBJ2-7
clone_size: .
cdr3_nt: TGTGCCAGCAGCACCTGGGACAGGGATGCCTACGAGCAGTACTTC
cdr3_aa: CASSTWDRDAYEQYF

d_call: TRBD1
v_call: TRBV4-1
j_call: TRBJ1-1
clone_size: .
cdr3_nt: TGCGCCAGCAGCCCCGTCCCGGGACAGGTTCCGAACACTGAAGCTTTCTTT
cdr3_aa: CASSPVPGQVPNTEAFF

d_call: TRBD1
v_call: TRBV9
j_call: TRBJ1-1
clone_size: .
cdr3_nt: TGTGCCAGCAGCGTAGGCAGGGGGAATGCTGAAGCTTTCTTT
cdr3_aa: CASSVGRGNAEAFF

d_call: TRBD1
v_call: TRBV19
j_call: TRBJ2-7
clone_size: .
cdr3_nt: TGTGCCAGTAGTATTCAGACAGGGGTCCACGAGCAGTACTTC
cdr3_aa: CASSIQTGVHEQYF

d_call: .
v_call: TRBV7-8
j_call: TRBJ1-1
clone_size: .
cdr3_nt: TGTGCCAGCAGCTTAGGAAAGCCGAGGGGGGTCGACACTGAAGCTTTCTTT
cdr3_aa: CASSLGKPRGVDTEAFF

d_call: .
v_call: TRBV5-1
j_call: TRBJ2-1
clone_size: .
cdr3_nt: TGCGCCAGCAGCCCCTTTGGGGGATCCTACAATGAGCAGTTCTTC
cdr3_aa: CASSPFGGSYNEQFF

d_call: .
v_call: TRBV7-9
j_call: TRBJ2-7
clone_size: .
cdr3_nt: TGTGCCAGCAGCTCAACCGTCGGGGCCTTAAGCGACGAGCAGTACTTC
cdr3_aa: CASSSTVGALSDEQYF

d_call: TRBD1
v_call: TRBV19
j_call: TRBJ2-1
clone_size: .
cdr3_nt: TGTGCCAGTGGGGACAGGAACATCAACAATGAGCAGTTCTTC
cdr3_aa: CASGDRNINNEQFF

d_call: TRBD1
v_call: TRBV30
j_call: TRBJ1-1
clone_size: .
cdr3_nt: TGTGCCTGGAGCGCCTTTACAGGGGGTGAGGCAGCTTTCTTT
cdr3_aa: CAWSAFTGGEAAFF

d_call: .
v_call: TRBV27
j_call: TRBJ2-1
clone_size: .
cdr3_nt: TGTGCCAGCACCCCTGTCCGGACCAATGAGCAGTTCTTC
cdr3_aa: CASTPVRTNEQFF

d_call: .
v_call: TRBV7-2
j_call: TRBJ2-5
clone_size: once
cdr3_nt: TGTGCCAGCAGCTTAATCGGCCAAGAGACCCAGTACTTC
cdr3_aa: CASSLIGQETQYF

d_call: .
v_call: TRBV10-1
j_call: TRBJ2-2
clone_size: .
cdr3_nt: TGCGCCAGCAGTCCGGACAGACTCACCGGGGAGCTGTTTTTT
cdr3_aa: CASSPDRLTGELFF

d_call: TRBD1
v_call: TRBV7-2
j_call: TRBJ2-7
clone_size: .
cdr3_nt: TGTGCCAGCAGCTCCCGGGACAGCAGATACGAGCAGTACTTC
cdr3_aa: CASSSRDSRYEQYF

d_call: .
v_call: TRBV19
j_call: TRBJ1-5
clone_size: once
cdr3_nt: TGTGCCAGTAGTATGGGCAATCAGCCCCAGCATTTT
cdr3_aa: CASSMGNQPQHF

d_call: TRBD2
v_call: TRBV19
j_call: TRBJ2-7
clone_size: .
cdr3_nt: TGTGCCAGTAGTATTACTAGCGGGACCACCTACGAGCAGTACTTC
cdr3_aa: CASSITSGTTYEQYF

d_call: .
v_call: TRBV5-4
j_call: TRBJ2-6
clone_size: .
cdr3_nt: TGTGCCAGCAGCTTGGCAGGCTCTGGGGCCAACGTCCTGACTTTC
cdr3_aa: CASSLAGSGANVLTF

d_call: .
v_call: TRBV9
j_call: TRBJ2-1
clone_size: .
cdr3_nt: TGTGCCAGCAGCGTAGGCAGGCAATCCTACAATGAGCAGTTCTTC
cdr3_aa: CASSVGRQSYNEQFF

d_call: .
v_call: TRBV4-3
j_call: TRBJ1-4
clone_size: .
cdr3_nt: TGCGCCAGCAGCCTCCGCCAGGGTCAAAATGAAAAACTGTTTTTT
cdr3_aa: CASSLRQGQNEKLFF

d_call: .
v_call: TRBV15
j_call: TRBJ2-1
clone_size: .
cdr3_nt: TGTGCCACCAGCAGCCTTTTTAATGAGCAGTTCTTC
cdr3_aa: CATSSLFNEQFF